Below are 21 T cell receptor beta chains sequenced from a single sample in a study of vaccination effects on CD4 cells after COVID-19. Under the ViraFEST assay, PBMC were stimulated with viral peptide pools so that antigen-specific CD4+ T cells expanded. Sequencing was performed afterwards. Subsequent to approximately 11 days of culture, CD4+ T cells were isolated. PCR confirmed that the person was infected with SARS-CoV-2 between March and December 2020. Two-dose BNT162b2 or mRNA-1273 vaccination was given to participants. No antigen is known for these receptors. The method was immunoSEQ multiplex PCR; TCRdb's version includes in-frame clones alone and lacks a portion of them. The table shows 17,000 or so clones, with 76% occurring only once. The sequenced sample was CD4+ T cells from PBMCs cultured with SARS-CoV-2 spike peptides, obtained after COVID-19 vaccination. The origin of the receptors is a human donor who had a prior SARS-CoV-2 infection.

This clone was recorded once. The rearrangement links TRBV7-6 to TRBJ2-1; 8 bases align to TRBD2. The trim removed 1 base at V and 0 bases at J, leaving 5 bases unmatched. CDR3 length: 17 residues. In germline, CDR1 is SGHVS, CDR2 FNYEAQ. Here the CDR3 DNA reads TGTGCCAGCAGCTTAGTGGCGGGAGGCCTCTCCTACAATGAGCAGTTCTTC. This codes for CASSLVAGGLSYNEQFF.

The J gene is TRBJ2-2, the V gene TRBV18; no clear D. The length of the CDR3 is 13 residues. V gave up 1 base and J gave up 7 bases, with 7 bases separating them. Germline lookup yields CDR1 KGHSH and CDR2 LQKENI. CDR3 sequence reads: CASSPREVGELFF. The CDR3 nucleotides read TGTGCCAGCTCACCACGCGAGGTCGGGGAGCTGTTTTTT.

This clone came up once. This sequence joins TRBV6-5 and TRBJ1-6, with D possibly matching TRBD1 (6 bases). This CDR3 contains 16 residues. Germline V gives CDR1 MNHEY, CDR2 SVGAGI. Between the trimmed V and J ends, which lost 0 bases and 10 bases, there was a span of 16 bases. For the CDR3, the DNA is TGTGCCAGCAGTTACTCGAAGGGGGGGGGACGGTCACCCCTCCACTTT. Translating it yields CASSYSKGGGRSPLHF.

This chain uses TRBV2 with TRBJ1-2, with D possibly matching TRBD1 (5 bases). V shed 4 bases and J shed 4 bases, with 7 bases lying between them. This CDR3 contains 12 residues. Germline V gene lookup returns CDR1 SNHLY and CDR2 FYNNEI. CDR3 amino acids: CASSAGLYGYTF. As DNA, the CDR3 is TGTGCCAGCAGTGCGGGACTCTATGGCTACACCTTC.

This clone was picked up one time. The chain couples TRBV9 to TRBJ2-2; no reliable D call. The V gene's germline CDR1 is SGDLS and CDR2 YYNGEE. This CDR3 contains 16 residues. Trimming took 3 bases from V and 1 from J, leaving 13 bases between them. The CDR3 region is CASSGVRFLNTGELFF. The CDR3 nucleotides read TGTGCCAGCAGCGGGGTGCGGTTTCTGAACACCGGGGAGCTGTTTTTT.

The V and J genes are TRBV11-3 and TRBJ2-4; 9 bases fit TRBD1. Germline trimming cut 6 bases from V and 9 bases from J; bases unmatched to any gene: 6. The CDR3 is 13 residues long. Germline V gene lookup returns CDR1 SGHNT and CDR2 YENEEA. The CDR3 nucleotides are TGTGCCAGCAGAAGGACAGGGGACAGCATTCAGTACTTC. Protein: CASRRTGDSIQYF.

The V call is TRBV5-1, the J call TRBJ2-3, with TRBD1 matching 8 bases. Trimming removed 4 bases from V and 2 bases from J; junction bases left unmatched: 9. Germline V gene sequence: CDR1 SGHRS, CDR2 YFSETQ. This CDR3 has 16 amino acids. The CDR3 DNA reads TGCGCCAGCAGCGGGGGCGGACAGGGAAACACAGATACGCAGTATTTT. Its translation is CASSGGGQGNTDTQYF.

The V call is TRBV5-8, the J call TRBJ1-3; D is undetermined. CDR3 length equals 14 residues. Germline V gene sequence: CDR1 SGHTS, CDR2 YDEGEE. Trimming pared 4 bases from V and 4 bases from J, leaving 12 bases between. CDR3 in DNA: TGTGCCAGCAGCCCAACGTGGCAGGGAAACACCATATATTTT. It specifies CASSPTWQGNTIYF. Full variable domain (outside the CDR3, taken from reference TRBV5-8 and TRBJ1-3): EAGVTQSPTHLIKTRGQQATLRCSPISGHTSVYWYQQALGLGLQFLLWYDEGEERNRGNFPPRFSGRQFPNYSSELNVNALELEDSALYLCASSPTWQGNTIYFGEGSWLTVV.

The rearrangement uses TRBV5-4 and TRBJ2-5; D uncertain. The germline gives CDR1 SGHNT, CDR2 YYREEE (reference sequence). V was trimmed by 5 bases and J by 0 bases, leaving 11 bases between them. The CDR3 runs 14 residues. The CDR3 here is CASRPTQNQETQYF. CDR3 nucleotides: TGTGCCAGCAGACCGACCCAAAACCAAGAGACCCAGTACTTC.

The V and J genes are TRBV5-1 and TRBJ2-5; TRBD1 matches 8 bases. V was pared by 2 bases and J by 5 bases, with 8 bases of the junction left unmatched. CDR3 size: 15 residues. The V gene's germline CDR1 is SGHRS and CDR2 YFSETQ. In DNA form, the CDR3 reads TGCGCCAGCAGCTTTGAACAGGGGGTGGGGGAGACCCAGTACTTC. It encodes CASSFEQGVGETQYF.

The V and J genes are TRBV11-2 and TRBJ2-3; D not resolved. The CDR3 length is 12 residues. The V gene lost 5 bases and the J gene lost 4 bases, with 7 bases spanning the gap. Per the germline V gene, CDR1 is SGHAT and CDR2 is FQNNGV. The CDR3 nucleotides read TGTGCCAGCAGCCCCCAGGCAGATACGCAGTATTTT. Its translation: CASSPQADTQYF.

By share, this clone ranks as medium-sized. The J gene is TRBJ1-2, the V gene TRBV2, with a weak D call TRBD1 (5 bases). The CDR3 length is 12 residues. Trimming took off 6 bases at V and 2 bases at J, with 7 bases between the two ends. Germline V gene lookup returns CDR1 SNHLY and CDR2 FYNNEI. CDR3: CASRTENYGYTF. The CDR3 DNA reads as TGTGCCAGCAGGACAGAGAACTATGGCTACACCTTC.

DNA for the CDR3: TGTGCCAGCAGCCCCTTTGGGAGCTGGACTGTATACGAGCAGTACTTC. Translated, it gives CASSPFGSWTVYEQYF. This sequence joins TRBV12-1 and TRBJ2-7; no DNA check was done on the table's D call, TRBD2. TRBV12-1 has pseudogene status. This CDR3 spans 16 amino acids.

CDR3: CASRPGLGYGYTF. In DNA form, the CDR3 reads TGTGCCAGTAGACCCGGACTAGGGTATGGCTACACCTTC. This chain links TRBV19 with TRBJ1-2; D gene uncertain. Germline CDR1 and CDR2: LNHDA and SQIVND (reference sequence). V was clipped by 6 bases and J by 5 bases, with 13 bases between them. The CDR3 is 13 amino acids. Based on the CDR3 plus reference TRBV19 and TRBJ1-2, the full variable domain is DGGITQSPKYLFRKEGQNVTLSCEQNLNHDAMYWYRQDPGQGLRLIYYSQIVNDFQKGDIAEGYSVSREKKESFPLTVTSAQKNPTAFYLCASRPGLGYGYTFGSGTRLTVV.

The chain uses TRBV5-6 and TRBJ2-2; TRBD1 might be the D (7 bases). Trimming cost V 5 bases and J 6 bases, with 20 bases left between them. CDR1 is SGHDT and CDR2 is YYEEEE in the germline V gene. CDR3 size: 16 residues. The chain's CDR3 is CASRMAWGRGAGELFF. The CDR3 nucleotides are TGTGCCAGCAGAATGGCGTGGGGCAGGGGGGCCGGGGAGCTGTTTTTT. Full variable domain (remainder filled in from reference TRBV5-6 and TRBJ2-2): DAGVTQSPTHLIKTRGQQVTLRCSPKSGHDTVSWYQQALGQGPQFIFQYYEEEERQRGNFPDRFSGHQFPNYSSELNVNALLLGDSALYLCASRMAWGRGAGELFFGEGSRLTVL.

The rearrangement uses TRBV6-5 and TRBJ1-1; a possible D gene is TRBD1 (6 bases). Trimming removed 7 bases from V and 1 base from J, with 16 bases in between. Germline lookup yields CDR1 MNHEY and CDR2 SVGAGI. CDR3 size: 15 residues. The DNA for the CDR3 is TGTGCCAGCATAGGTCGACAGGAAGGGAACACTGAAGCTTTCTTT. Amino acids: CASIGRQEGNTEAFF.

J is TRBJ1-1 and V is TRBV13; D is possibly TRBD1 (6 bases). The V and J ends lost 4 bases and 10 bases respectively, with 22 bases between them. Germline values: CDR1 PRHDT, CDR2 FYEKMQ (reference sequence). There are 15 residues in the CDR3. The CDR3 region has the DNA TGTGCCAGCAGCTCCGACAGGCGGCGCCCATCGGGAGCTTTCTTT. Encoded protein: CASSSDRRRPSGAFF. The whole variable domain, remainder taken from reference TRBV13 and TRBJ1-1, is AAGVIQSPRHLIKEKRETATLKCYPIPRHDTVYWYQQGPGQDPQFLISFYEKMQSDKGSIPDRFSAQQFSDYHSELNMSSLELGDSALYFCASSSDRRRPSGAFFGQGTRLTVV.

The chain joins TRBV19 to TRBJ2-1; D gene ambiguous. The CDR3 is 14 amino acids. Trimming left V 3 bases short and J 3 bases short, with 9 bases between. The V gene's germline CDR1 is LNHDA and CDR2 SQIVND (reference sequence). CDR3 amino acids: CASSILSGYNEQFF. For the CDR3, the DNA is TGTGCCAGTAGTATCTTGTCTGGCTACAATGAGCAGTTCTTC.

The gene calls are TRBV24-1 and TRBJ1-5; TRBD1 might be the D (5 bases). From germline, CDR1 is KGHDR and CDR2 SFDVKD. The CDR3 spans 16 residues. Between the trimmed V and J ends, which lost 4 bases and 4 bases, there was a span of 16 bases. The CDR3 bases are TGTGCCACCAGTGAGGGAGTTCGGGGGAATAATCAGCCCCAGCATTTT. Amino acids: CATSEGVRGNNQPQHF.

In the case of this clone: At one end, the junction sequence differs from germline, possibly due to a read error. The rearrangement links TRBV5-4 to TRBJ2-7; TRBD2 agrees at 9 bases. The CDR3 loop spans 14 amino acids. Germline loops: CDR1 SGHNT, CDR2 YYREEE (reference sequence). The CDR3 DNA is TGTGCCAGCAGGTTGGCGGGAGGGCCTCACGAGCAGTACTTC. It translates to CASRLAGGPHEQYF.

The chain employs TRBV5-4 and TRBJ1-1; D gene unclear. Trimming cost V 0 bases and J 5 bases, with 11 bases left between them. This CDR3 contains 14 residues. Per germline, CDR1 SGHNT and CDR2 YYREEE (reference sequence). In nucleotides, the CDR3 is TGTGCCAGCAGCTTGGATCCTGGAGAAACTGAAGCTTTCTTT. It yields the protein CASSLDPGETEAFF.